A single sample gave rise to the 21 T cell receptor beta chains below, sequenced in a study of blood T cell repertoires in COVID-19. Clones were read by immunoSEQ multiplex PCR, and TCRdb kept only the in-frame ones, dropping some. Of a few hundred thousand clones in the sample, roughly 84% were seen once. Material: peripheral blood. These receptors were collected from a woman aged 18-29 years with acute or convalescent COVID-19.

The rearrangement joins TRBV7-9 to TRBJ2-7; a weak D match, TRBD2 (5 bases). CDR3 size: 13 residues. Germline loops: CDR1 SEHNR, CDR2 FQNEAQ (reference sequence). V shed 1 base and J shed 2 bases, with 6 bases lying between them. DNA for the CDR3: TGTGCCAGCAGCTTAGGAGGGACCTACGAGCAGTACTTC. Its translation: CASSLGGTYEQYF.

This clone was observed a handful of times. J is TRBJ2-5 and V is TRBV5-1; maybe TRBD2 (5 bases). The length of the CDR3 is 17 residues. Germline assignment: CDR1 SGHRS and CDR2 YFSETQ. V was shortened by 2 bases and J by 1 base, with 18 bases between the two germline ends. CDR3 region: CASSFLVGGGSQETQYF. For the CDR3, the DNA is TGCGCCAGCAGCTTTCTGGTCGGCGGCGGGTCCCAAGAGACCCAGTACTTC.

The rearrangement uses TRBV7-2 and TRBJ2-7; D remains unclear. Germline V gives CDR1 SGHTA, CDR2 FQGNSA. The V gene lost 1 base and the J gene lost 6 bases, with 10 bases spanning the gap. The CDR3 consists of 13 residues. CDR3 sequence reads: CASSLGDLTEQYF. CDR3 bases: TGTGCCAGCAGCTTAGGAGATCTAACCGAGCAGTACTTC.

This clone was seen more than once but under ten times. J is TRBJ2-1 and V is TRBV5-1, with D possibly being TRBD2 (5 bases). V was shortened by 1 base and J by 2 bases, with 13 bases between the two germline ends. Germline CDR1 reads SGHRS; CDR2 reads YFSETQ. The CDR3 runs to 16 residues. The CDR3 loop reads CASSLRVSGTYNEQFF. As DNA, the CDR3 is TGCGCCAGCAGCTTGAGGGTGAGCGGAACCTACAATGAGCAGTTCTTC.

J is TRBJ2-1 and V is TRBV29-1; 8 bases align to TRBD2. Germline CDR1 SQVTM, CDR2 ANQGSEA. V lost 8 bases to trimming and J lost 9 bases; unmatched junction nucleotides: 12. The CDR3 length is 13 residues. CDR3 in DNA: TGCAGCCTAAATGACGGGAGGGTTCCTGAGCAGTTCTTC. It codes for CSLNDGRVPEQFF.

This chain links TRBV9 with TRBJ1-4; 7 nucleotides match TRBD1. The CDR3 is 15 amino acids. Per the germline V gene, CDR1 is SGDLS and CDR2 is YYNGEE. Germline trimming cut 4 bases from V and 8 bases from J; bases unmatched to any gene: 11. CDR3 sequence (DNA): TGTGCCAGCAGCAAGACCGGGACAGTGAAGGAAAAACTGTTTTTT. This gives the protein CASSKTGTVKEKLFF.

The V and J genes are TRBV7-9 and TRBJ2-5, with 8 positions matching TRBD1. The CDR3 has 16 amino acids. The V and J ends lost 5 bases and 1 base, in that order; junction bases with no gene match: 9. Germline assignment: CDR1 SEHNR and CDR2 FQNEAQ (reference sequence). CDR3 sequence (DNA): TGTGCCAGCAGCCGGGACAGGACTGCCCTCCAAGAGACCCAGTACTTC. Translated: CASSRDRTALQETQYF.

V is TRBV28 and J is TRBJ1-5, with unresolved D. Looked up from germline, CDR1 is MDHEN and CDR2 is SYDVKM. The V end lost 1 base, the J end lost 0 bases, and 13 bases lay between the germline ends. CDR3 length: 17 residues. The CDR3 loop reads CASSLLARVRSNQPQHF. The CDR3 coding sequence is TGTGCCAGCAGTTTATTGGCTCGGGTCCGTAGCAATCAGCCCCAGCATTTT.

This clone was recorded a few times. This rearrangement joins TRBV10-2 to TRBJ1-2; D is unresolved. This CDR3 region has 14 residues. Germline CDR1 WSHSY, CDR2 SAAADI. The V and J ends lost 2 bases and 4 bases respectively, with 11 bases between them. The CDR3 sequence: CASSEAVFSYGYTF. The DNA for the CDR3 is TGCGCCAGCAGTGAGGCAGTGTTCAGCTATGGCTACACCTTC.

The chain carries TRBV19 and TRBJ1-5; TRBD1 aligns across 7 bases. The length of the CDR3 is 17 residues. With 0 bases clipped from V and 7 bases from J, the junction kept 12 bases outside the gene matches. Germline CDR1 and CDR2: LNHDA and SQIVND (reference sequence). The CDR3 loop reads CASSIDEGALFRQPQHF. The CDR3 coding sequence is TGTGCCAGTAGTATAGATGAGGGGGCCTTGTTCCGACAGCCCCAGCATTTT.

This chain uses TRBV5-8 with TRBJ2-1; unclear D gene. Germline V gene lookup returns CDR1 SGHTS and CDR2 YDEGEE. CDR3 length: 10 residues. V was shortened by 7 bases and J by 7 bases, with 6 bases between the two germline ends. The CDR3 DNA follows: TGTGCCAGCTCCGTAAATGAGCAGTTCTTC. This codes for CASSVNEQFF. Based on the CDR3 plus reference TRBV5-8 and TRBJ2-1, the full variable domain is EAGVTQSPTHLIKTRGQQATLRCSPISGHTSVYWYQQALGLGLQFLLWYDEGEERNRGNFPPRFSGRQFPNYSSELNVNALELEDSALYLCASSVNEQFFGPGTRLTVL.

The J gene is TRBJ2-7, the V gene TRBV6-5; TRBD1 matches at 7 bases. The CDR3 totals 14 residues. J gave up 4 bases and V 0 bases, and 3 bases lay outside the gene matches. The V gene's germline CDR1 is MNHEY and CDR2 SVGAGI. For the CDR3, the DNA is TGTGCCAGCAGTTACTCTGCCAGGGGGTACGAGCAGTACTTC. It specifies CASSYSARGYEQYF.

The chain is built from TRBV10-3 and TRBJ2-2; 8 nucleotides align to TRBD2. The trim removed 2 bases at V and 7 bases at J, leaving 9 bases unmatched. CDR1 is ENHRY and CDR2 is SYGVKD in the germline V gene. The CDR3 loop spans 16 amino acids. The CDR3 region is CAISERGTSIIGELFF. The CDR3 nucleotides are TGTGCCATCAGTGAGAGGGGGACTAGTATAATCGGGGAGCTGTTTTTT.

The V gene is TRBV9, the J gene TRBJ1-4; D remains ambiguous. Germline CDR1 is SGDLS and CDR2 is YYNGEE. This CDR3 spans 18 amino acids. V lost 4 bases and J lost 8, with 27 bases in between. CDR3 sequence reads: CASSLGNVGAGLNEKLFF. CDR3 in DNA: TGTGCCAGCAGCTTAGGCAACGTGGGAGCAGGTCTTAACGAAAAACTGTTTTTT. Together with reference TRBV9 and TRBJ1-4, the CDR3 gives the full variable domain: DSGVTQTPKHLITATGQRVTLRCSPRSGDLSVYWYQQSLDQGLQFLIQYYNGEERAKGNILERFSAQQFPDLHSELNLSSLELGDSALYFCASSLGNVGAGLNEKLFFGSGTQLSVL.

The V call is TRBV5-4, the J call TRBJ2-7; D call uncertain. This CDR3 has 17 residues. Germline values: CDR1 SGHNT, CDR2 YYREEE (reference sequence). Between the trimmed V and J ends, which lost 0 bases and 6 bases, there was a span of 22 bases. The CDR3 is CASSLEEVYDWPGEQYF. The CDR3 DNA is TGTGCCAGCAGCTTGGAAGAGGTTTATGACTGGCCCGGCGAGCAGTACTTC.

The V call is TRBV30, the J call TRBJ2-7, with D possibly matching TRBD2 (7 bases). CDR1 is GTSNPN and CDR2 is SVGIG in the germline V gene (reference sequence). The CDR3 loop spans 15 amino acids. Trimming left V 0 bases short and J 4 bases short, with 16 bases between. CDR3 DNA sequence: TGTGCCTGGAGTGTAGGGGGGGCCCTACTTTACGAGCAGTACTTC. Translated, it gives CAWSVGGALLYEQYF.

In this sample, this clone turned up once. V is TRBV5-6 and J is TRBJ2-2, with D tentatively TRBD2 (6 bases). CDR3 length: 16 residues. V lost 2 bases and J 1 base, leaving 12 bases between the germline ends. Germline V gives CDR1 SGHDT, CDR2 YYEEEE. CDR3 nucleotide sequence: TGTGCCAGCAGCTTTGCGGACGGGGGGAACACCGGGGAGCTGTTTTTT. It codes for CASSFADGGNTGELFF.

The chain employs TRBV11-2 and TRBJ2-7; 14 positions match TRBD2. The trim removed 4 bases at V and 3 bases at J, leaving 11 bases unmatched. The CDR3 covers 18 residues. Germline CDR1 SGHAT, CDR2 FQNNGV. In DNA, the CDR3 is TGTGCCAGCAGCTCCTACGGGACTAGCGGGAGTTCCCTCTACGAGCAGTACTTC. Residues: CASSSYGTSGSSLYEQYF.

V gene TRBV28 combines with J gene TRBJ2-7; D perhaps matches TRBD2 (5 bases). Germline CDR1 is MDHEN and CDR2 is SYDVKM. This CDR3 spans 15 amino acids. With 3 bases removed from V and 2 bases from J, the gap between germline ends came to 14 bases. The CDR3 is CASSFSIEGTYEQYF. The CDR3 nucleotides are TGTGCCAGCAGTTTTTCTATTGAGGGAACCTACGAGCAGTACTTC.

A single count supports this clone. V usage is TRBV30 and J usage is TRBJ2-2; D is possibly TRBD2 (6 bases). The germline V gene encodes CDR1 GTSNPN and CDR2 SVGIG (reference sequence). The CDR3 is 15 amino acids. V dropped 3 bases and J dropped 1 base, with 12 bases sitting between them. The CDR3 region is CAWRRSGGNTGELFF. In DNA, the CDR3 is TGTGCCTGGAGGCGTAGCGGAGGGAACACCGGGGAGCTGTTTTTT.

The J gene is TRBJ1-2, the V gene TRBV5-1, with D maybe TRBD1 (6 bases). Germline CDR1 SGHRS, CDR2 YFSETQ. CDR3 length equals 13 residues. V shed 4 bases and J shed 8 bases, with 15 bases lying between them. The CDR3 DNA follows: TGCGCCAGCAGCACACAGGGTGGTGAGGGCTACACCTTC. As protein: CASSTQGGEGYTF.